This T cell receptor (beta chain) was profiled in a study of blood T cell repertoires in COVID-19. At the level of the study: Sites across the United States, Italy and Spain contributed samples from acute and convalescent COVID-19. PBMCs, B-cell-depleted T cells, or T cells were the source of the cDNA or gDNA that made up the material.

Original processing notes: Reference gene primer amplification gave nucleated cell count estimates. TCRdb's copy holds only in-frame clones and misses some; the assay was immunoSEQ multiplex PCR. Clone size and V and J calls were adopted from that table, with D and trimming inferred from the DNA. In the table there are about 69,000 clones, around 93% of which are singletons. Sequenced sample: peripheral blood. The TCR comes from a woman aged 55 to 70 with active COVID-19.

CDR3 bases: TGTGCCAGCAGACCTACAGTTGAACTTTACAATGAGCAGTTCTTC. Its translation is CASRPTVELYNEQFF. This chain connects TRBV2 to TRBJ2-1, with D unclear. With 6 bases removed from V and 4 bases from J, the gap between germline ends came to 16 bases. Germline V gives CDR1 SNHLY, CDR2 FYNNEI. The CDR3 sequence is 15 residues long.